This is a list of T cell receptor beta chains from one sample in a study of blood T cell repertoires in COVID-19. The protocol was immunoSEQ multiplex PCR, while the TCRdb copy is restricted to in-frame clones and leaves out a portion. The table lists 48,000 or so clones, about nine tenths of them singletons. Source material: peripheral blood. These receptors all stem from an elderly woman with COVID-19, enrolled during active disease. Both conserved end residues are part of each CDR3. The D gene is left open where the match is weak. Clone sizes are given selectively: once, few, many, or a class where the clone is expanded.

>TRBJ1-1|TRBV5-1|NA|once
TGCGCCAGCAGCTTGGAGTGGGGGCTGACTGAAGCTTTCTTT
CASSLEWGLTEAFF
>TRBJ1-5|TRBV19|NA|NA
TGTGCCAGTAGTAAAGGGGTCAGGAAGAATCAGCCCCAGCATTTT
CASSKGVRKNQPQHF
>TRBJ1-4|TRBV19|NA|NA
TGTGCCAGTAGTCTTAGAAGGGGCACCGCTGCAACTAATGAAAAACTGTTTTTT
CASSLRRGTAATNEKLFF
>TRBJ2-4|TRBV19|TRBD1|NA
TGTGCCAGTAGTATCCCTCCCGGGACAGGGTACGACATTCAGTACTTC
CASSIPPGTGYDIQYF
>TRBJ1-4|TRBV28|TRBD1|NA
TGTGCCAGCAGACTCCTGACAGGGAAACTGTTTTTT
CASRLLTGKLFF
>TRBJ1-4|TRBV2|TRBD1|once
TGTGCCAGCAATCAACAGGGGAGGCCTAATGAAAAACTGTTTTTT
CASNQQGRPNEKLFF
>TRBJ1-4|TRBV2|TRBD1|NA
TGTGCCAGCAGATCACAGGGGTCAGGCGAAAAACTGTTTTTT
CASRSQGSGEKLFF
>TRBJ1-6|TRBV3-1/TRBV3-2|NA|NA
TGTGCCAGCAGCCTCGGACAGTCATCGCATTCACCCCTCCACTTT
CASSLGQSSHSPLHF
>TRBJ2-7|TRBV19|NA|few
TGTGCCAGTAGACTGTACATTAACGGGGTCTACGAGCAGTACTTC
CASRLYINGVYEQYF
>TRBJ1-1|TRBV30|TRBD1|NA
TGTGCCTGGAACAGGGGTCTCACACCTGAAGCTTTCTTT
CAWNRGLTPEAFF
>TRBJ1-2|TRBV30|TRBD1|NA
TGTGCCTGGAGTAGCGGGACAGGGGACGGCTACACCTTC
CAWSSGTGDGYTF
>TRBJ1-4|TRBV10-3|NA|NA
TGTGCCATCAGTGGAGGAGGGTCCCGGGTGGAGGAACTGTTTTTT
CAISGGGSRVEELFF
>TRBJ2-1|TRBV3-1/TRBV3-2|TRBD2|NA
TGTGCCAGCAGCCAAGATTGGAGCGGGGGGTACAATGAGCAGTTCTTC
CASSQDWSGGYNEQFF
>TRBJ1-1|TRBV4-2|TRBD1|NA
TGTGCCAGCAGCCAACAAGGACAGGGGGCGCCGGGGACTGAAGCTTTCTTT
CASSQQGQGAPGTEAFF
>TRBJ1-2|TRBV7-2|NA|NA
TGTGCCAGCAGCTCCCGGTCCCTCTACACCTTC
CASSSRSLYTF
>TRBJ1-3|TRBV28|TRBD1|NA
TGTGCCAGCAGGCCTCGGACAGGGCTACAGCGAGGAAACACCATATATTTT
CASRPRTGLQRGNTIYF
>TRBJ2-7|TRBV12-3/TRBV12-4|NA|NA
TGTGCCAGCACCCTCTTTCGTAGAGGGATCAAATACTTC
CASTLFRRGIKYF
>TRBJ1-2|TRBV19|NA|NA
TGTGCCAGTAGCGAACTCGTGGGACTGAACTATGGCTACACCTTC
CASSELVGLNYGYTF
>TRBJ1-2|TRBV19|TRBD1|NA
TGTGCCAGTAGTACCCAGGGGGTCTTACGCTATGGCTACACCTTC
CASSTQGVLRYGYTF
>TRBJ1-5|TRBV28|TRBD1|NA
TGTGCCAGCATAAGGGACAGGGTCCTCAATCAGCCCCAGCATTTT
CASIRDRVLNQPQHF
>TRBJ2-7|TRBV2|TRBD1|NA
TGTGCCAGCCCCAAGGACAGGGGACTAAGGGAGCAGTACTTC
CASPKDRGLREQYF
>TRBJ1-3|TRBV19|NA|NA
TGTGCCAGTAGTATACCCCGGGACACCATATATTTT
CASSIPRDTIYF
>TRBJ2-1|TRBV5-1|NA|NA
TGCGCCAGCAGCTTGGAGAGCTCCTACAATGAGCAGTTCTTC
CASSLESSYNEQFF
>TRBJ1-5|TRBV7-2|NA|NA
TGTGCCAGCAGCATAGGAGGGTTAAGCAATCAGCCCCAGCATTTT
CASSIGGLSNQPQHF
>TRBJ1-4|TRBV28|NA|NA
TGTGCCAGCAGTTCCCTCGGGGGGAGGACTAATGAAAAACTGTTTTTT
CASSSLGGRTNEKLFF
>TRBJ2-3|TRBV5-1|NA|once
TGCGCCAGCAGCTTGCCACCTCAGACAATCACAGATACGCAGTATTTT
CASSLPPQTITDTQYF
>TRBJ2-1|TRBV18|TRBD1|NA
TGTGCCAGCTCAACGACAGGGGGTGCGAGTGAGCAGTTCTTC
CASSTTGGASEQFF
>TRBJ1-2|TRBV9|TRBD1|NA
TGTGCCAGCAGCGGATCCCAATTTTTGGGGGACAGGGCGCTGTCCTATGGCTACACCTTC
CASSGSQFLGDRALSYGYTF
>TRBJ1-6|TRBV5-4|NA|NA
TGTGCCAGCAGCAATGGACCGGGATCGAATTCACCCCTCCACTTT
CASSNGPGSNSPLHF
>TRBJ2-7|TRBV2|NA|NA
TGTGCCAGCAGTCGCAGGGAAAAGGCCTACGGGTACGAGCAGTACTTC
CASSRREKAYGYEQYF
>TRBJ2-7|TRBV28|TRBD2|NA
TGTGCCAGCAGAAGCGGGGGCGGCTCATGGGAGCAGTACTTC
CASRSGGGSWEQYF
>TRBJ2-7|TRBV10-1|NA|NA
TGCGCCAGCAGTGAGGGGGGGGCTAGTAACGAGCAGTACTTC
CASSEGGASNEQYF
>TRBJ1-1|TRBV6-8|NA|once
TGTGCCAGCAGTTTACCAGATATGAACACTGAAGCTTTCTTT
CASSLPDMNTEAFF
>TRBJ1-1|TRBV6-5|NA|NA
TGTGCCAGCAGCCTAAGGGGCTCGGTCACTGAAGCTTTCTTT
CASSLRGSVTEAFF
>TRBJ1-1|TRBV19|TRBD1|NA
TGTGCCAGTAGTCGGAACGACAGGGGGAACATGAACACTGAAGCTTTCTTT
CASSRNDRGNMNTEAFF
>TRBJ1-6|TRBV6-5|NA|once
TGTGCCAGCAGTCCCCGCAGTAATTCACCCCTCCACTTT
CASSPRSNSPLHF
>TRBJ1-4|TRBV5-5|NA|few
TGTGCCAGCAGCTTGGGTCGGGGAGTAGCTGAAAAACTGTTTTTT
CASSLGRGVAEKLFF
>TRBJ1-4|TRBV10-2|TRBD1|NA
TGCGCCAGCAGGGAGACAGGGGAGAGAATGAAAGGACTGTTTTTT
CASRETGERMKGLFF
>TRBJ1-2|TRBV28|NA|NA
TGTGCCAGCAACCCTCAGACCGGACAGAGTGGCTATGGCTACACCTTC
CASNPQTGQSGYGYTF
>TRBJ1-5|TRBV4-1|NA|NA
TGCGCCAGCAGCCACGGAGATCAGCCCCAGCATTTT
CASSHGDQPQHF
>TRBJ2-6|TRBV15|NA|NA
TGTGCCACCAGCAGAGATCTCCTACCTGGGGCCAACGTCCTGACTTTC
CATSRDLLPGANVLTF
>TRBJ2-3|TRBV11-2|TRBD2|NA
TGTGCCAGCAAGCAGCGGGGGGGCGCAGATACGCAGTATTTT
CASKQRGGADTQYF
>TRBJ2-4|TRBV4-1|NA|NA
TGCGCCAGCAGCCGCCAAGGGGTGGTCTTAGCCAAAAACATTCAGTACTTC
CASSRQGVVLAKNIQYF
>TRBJ1-5|TRBV28|TRBD1|NA
TGTGCCAGCAGCCGGACAGGGTACAATCAGCCCCAGCATTTT
CASSRTGYNQPQHF
>TRBJ1-3|TRBV5-1|NA|NA
TGCGCCAGCAGCTTAGCGGCCTCTGGAAACACCATATATTTT
CASSLAASGNTIYF
>TRBJ1-5|TRBV25-1|NA|NA
TGTGCCAGCAGAAGGAGGGCCAGAACCTTTAGCAATCAGCCCCAGCATTTT
CASRRRARTFSNQPQHF
>TRBJ1-6|TRBV30|NA|NA
TGTGCCTGGAGGTGGACTGTACCCTATAATTCACCCCTCCACTTT
CAWRWTVPYNSPLHF
>TRBJ1-4|TRBV27|TRBD1|NA
TGTGCCAGCAGGGGGACAGGACTTAATGAAAAACTGTTTTTT
CASRGTGLNEKLFF
>TRBJ1-1|TRBV5-4|NA|NA
TGTGCCAGCAGCCCCGGACAGTCGAACACTGAAGCTTTCTTT
CASSPGQSNTEAFF
>TRBJ2-3|TRBV4-2|TRBD2|NA
TGTGCCAGCAGCCCCAAGTTAGTAGCGGGAGGGGGCCGCACAGATACGCAGTATTTT
CASSPKLVAGGGRTDTQYF
>TRBJ2-3|TRBV6-5|NA|NA
TGTGCCAGCAGTTCGGGGTTTAGCACAGATACGCAGTATTTT
CASSSGFSTDTQYF
>TRBJ1-2|TRBV2|NA|NA
TGTGCCAGCAGTGACCCTGGAAGGGGCGGTGGCTACACCTTC
CASSDPGRGGGYTF
>TRBJ2-7|TRBV28|TRBD1|NA
TGTGCCAGCAGAGGACAGGGGGTTTATTACGAGCAGTACTTC
CASRGQGVYYEQYF
>TRBJ1-4|TRBV15|NA|NA
TGTGCCACCAGCAGGGGGGGAACAGGAGAAAAACTGTTTTTT
CATSRGGTGEKLFF
>TRBJ2-1|TRBV3-1/TRBV3-2|NA|NA
TGTGCCAGCAGCTCCCACCCAGCAGGTACCTACAATGAGCAGTTCTTC
CASSSHPAGTYNEQFF